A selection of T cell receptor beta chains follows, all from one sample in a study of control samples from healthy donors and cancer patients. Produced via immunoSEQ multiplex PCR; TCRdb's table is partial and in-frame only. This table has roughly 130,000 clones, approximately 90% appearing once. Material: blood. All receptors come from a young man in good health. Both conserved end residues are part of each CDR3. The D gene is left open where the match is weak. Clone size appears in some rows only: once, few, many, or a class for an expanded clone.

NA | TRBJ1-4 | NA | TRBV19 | CASRYGSSEWEKLFF | TGTGCCAGTAGATATGGAAGCTCTGAGTGGGAAAAACTGTTTTTT
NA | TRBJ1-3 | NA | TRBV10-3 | CAIKDNSGNTIYF | TGTGCCATCAAGGACAACTCTGGAAACACCATATATTTT
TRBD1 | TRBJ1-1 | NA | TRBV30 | CAWDPGQGNTEAFF | TGTGCCTGGGATCCGGGACAGGGGAACACTGAAGCTTTCTTT
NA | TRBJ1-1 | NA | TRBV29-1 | CSVARGANTEAFF | TGCAGCGTTGCGAGGGGCGCGAACACTGAAGCTTTCTTT
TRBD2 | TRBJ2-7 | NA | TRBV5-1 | CASSFSGSPYEQYF | TGCGCCAGCAGTTTTAGCGGGAGTCCCTACGAGCAGTACTTC
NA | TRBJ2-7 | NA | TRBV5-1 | CASSLTPSAAAYEQYF | TGCGCCAGCAGCTTGACCCCCTCGGCAGCCGCCTACGAGCAGTACTTC
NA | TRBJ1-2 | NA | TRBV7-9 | CASRQGTLNYGYTF | TGTGCCAGCAGGCAGGGGACTTTAAACTATGGCTACACCTTC
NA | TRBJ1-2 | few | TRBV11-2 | CASNPAGQLYGYTF | TGTGCCAGCAACCCGGCAGGACAGCTATATGGCTACACCTTC
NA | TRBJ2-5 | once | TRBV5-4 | CASSLASRGSGTQYF | TGTGCCAGCAGCTTGGCCTCACGGGGGTCTGGGACCCAGTACTTC
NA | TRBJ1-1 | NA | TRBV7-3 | CASSLSLQTQAFF | TGTGCCAGCAGCTTATCGCTCCAAACCCAAGCTTTCTTT
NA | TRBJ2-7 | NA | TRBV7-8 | CASSLGEVGLYEQYF | TGTGCCAGCAGCTTAGGCGAGGTAGGCCTGTACGAGCAGTACTTC
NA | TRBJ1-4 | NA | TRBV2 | CASSEWNEKLFF | TGTGCCAGCAGTGAGTGGAACGAAAAACTGTTTTTT
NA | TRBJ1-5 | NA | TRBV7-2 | CASSLVSSSNQPQHF | TGTGCCAGCAGCTTAGTAAGTAGCAGCAATCAGCCCCAGCATTTT
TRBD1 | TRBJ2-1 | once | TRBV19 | CASKQGAGGEQFF | TGTGCCAGTAAGCAGGGGGCCGGGGGTGAGCAGTTCTTC
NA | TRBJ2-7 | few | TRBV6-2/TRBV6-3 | CASSWRPSGEQYF | TGTGCCAGCAGTTGGAGGCCCAGCGGGGAGCAGTACTTC
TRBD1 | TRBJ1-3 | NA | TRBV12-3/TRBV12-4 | CASGDSSGNTIYF | TGTGCCAGTGGGGACAGCTCTGGAAACACCATATATTTT
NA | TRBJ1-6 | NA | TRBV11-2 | CASSLGAGLNSPLHF | TGTGCCAGCAGCTTAGGGGCAGGGTTAAATTCACCCCTCCACTTT
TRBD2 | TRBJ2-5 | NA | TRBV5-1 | CASSAGLAGGRGTQYF | TGCGCCAGCAGCGCCGGACTAGCGGGGGGCCGTGGGACCCAGTACTTC
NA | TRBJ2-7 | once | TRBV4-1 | CASSQVNTGDYEQYF | TGCGCCAGCAGCCAAGTTAATACAGGCGACTACGAGCAGTACTTC
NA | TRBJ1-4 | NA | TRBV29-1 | CSVLQGTTNEKLFF | TGCAGCGTCTTACAGGGTACAACTAATGAAAAACTGTTTTTT
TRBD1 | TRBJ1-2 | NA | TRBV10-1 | CASSGTGSFGYTF | TGCGCCAGCAGTGGGACAGGGTCCTTTGGCTACACCTTC
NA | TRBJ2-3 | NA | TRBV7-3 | CASSPHGGLNTQYF | TGTGCCAGCAGCCCCCACGGGGGGCTAAATACGCAGTATTTT
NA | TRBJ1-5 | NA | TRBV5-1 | CASSLEGGDQPQHF | TGCGCCAGCAGCTTGGAGGGGGGGGATCAGCCCCAGCATTTT
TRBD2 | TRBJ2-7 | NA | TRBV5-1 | CASSLAAGVSYEQYF | TGCGCCAGCAGCTTGGCTGCGGGGGTGTCCTACGAGCAGTACTTC
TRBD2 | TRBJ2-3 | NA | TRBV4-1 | CASSQERAGGPDTQYF | TGCGCCAGCAGCCAAGAGCGGGCGGGGGGGCCGGATACGCAGTATTTT
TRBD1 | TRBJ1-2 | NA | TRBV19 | CASSIGAGGYGYTF | TGTGCCAGTAGTATAGGGGCAGGGGGCTATGGCTACACCTTC
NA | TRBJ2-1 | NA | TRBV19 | CASSIGIARDEQFF | TGTGCCAGTAGTATTGGAATTGCTAGAGATGAGCAGTTCTTC
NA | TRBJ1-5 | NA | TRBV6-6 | CASTDRRSTTNQPQHF | TGTGCCAGCACCGATAGGAGGTCTACTACCAATCAGCCCCAGCATTTT
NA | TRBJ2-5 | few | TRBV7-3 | CASSLTGLGEETQYF | TGTGCCAGCAGCTTAACGGGACTTGGGGAAGAGACCCAGTACTTC
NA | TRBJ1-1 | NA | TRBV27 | CASRGSGSTEAFF | TGTGCCAGCAGGGGGTCGGGTAGCACTGAAGCTTTCTTT
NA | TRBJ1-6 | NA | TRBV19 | CASSIVRQASSYNSPLHF | TGTGCCAGTAGTATAGTCAGGCAGGCCAGCTCCTATAATTCACCCCTCCACTTT
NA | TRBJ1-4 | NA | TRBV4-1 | CASSQSGRVATNEKLFF | TGCGCCAGCAGCCAATCCGGACGGGTTGCAACTAATGAAAAACTGTTTTTT
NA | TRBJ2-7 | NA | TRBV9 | CASSVGLLAGTYEQYF | TGTGCCAGCAGCGTAGGACTGTTGGCAGGGACCTACGAGCAGTACTTC
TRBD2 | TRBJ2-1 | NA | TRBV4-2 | CASSSRASGGANEQFF | TGTGCCAGCAGCTCGCGGGCTAGCGGGGGGGCGAATGAGCAGTTCTTC
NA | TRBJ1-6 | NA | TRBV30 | CAWTLAGGFNSPLHF | TGTGCCTGGACCCTAGCGGGCGGATTTAATTCACCCCTCCACTTT
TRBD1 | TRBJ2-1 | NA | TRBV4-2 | CASSQDRTGAYNEQFF | TGTGCCAGCAGCCAAGACAGGACAGGGGCCTACAATGAGCAGTTCTTC
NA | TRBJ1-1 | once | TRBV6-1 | CASSEGHGNTEAFF | TGTGCCAGCAGTGAGGGTCACGGTAACACTGAAGCTTTCTTT
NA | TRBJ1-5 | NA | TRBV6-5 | CASSSLGGRDQPQHF | TGTGCCAGCAGTTCCCTCGGAGGGAGGGATCAGCCCCAGCATTTT
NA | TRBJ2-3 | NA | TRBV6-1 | CASSEITDHTDTQYF | TGTGCCAGCAGTGAAATTACGGACCACACAGATACGCAGTATTTT
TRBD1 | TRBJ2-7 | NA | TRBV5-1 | CASSFGGQGERHGYEQYF | TGCGCCAGCAGTTTTGGGGGACAGGGGGAACGGCATGGCTACGAGCAGTACTTC
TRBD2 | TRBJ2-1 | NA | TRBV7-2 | CASSISGAAGGNEQFF | TGTGCCAGCAGCATTAGCGGGGCGGCCGGAGGCAATGAGCAGTTCTTC
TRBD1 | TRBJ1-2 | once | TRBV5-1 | CASSLTGGDGYTF | TGCGCCAGCAGCTTGACAGGGGGCGATGGCTACACCTTC
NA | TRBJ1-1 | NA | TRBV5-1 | CASSSQGNEAFF | TGCGCCAGCAGCTCACAGGGTAATGAAGCTTTCTTT
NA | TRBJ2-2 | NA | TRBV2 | CASSRNTGELFF | TGTGCCAGCAGTAGGAACACCGGGGAGCTGTTTTTT
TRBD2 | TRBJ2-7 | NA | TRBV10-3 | CAILSAGGTGEQYF | TGTGCCATCCTTTCAGCGGGGGGGACGGGGGAGCAGTACTTC
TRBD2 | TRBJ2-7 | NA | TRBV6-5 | CASSLGLAGEQYF | TGTGCCAGCAGTCTTGGACTAGCCGGCGAGCAGTACTTC
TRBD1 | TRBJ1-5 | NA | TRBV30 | CAWSIGQGILPQHF | TGTGCCTGGAGTATCGGACAGGGGATATTGCCCCAGCATTTT
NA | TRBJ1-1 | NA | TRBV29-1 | CSATTGEAFF | TGCAGCGCCACGACAGGTGAAGCTTTCTTT
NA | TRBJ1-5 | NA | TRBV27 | CASRSITGNQPQHF | TGTGCCAGCAGGTCAATTACCGGCAATCAGCCCCAGCATTTT
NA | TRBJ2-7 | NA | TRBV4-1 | CASSQDQGSYEQYF | TGCGCCAGCAGCCAAGATCAGGGATCCTACGAGCAGTACTTC
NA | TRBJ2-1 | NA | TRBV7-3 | CASSSTWDGLGGNEQFF | TGTGCCAGCAGCTCCACATGGGACGGGCTTGGGGGCAATGAGCAGTTCTTC
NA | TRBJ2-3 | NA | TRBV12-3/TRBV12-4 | CASRYTDTQYF | TGTGCCAGCAGATACACAGATACGCAGTATTTT
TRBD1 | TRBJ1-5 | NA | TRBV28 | CASRPPGQGNQPQHF | TGTGCCAGCAGACCCCCGGGACAGGGCAATCAGCCCCAGCATTTT
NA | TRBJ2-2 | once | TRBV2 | CASNNEQGSGELFF | TGTGCCAGCAATAACGAGCAGGGTTCCGGGGAGCTGTTTTTT
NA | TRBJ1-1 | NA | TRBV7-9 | CASSQLNRNTEAFF | TGTGCCAGCAGCCAACTAAACCGGAACACTGAAGCTTTCTTT
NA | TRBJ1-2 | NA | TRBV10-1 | CASSESVGGMGGYTF | TGCGCCAGCAGTGAGTCGGTAGGAGGCATGGGTGGCTACACCTTC
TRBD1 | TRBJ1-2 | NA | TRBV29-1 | CSVGTGLLYGYTF | TGCAGCGTTGGGACAGGTCTCCTCTATGGCTACACCTTC
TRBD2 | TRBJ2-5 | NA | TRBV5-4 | CASSLGLAGEETQYF | TGTGCCAGCAGCCTCGGACTAGCGGGAGAAGAGACCCAGTACTTC
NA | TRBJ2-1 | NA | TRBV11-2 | CASSSVAYEQFF | TGTGCCAGCAGCTCAGTCGCCTACGAGCAGTTCTTC